These 5 T cell receptor beta chains share one sample of origin, sequenced in a study of cytomegalovirus exposure and HLA in healthy donors. In the PCR, 60 Vbeta and 13 Jbeta primers were used. Profiled with immunoSEQ multiplex PCR; TCRdb holds only in-frame clones, not every one. The top ten hold roughly 1.9% of the sample, which has fewer than 250,000 clones, over 60% seen once. Specimen: PBMCs. Receptors were obtained from a man between 18 and 29 years old in good health and CMV-seronegative.

The V and J genes are TRBV7-8 and TRBJ1-4; no clear D gene. The CDR3 is 14 amino acids. Trimming shortened V by 5 bases and J by 7 bases, and 14 bases separated the two germline ends. The germline V gene has CDR1 SGHVS and CDR2 FQNEAQ. Here the CDR3 reads CASSPFGVSEKLFF. DNA for the CDR3: TGTGCCAGCAGCCCGTTTGGAGTGAGTGAAAAACTGTTTTTT.

This chain joins TRBV18 and TRBJ2-7; 14 bases match TRBD2. CDR1 is KGHSH, CDR2 LQKENI, per germline. The CDR3 is 16 residues long. V lost 4 bases to trimming and J lost 6 bases; unmatched junction nucleotides: 8. The CDR3 nucleotides are TGTGCCAGCTCACGCGTTACAGGGACTAGCGGGAGCGAGCAGTACTTC. Translating it yields CASSRVTGTSGSEQYF.

This chain uses TRBV5-4 with TRBJ1-2; 7 bases are a match to TRBD1. V shed 4 bases, J shed 2 bases, and the junction held 11 bases outside the gene matches. This CDR3 is 16 amino acids long. Germline values: CDR1 SGHNT, CDR2 YYREEE (reference sequence). CDR3 loop: CASSLGTEVDNYGYTF. The CDR3 DNA reads TGTGCCAGCAGCCTAGGGACAGAAGTGGACAACTATGGCTACACCTTC.

The J gene is TRBJ2-7, the V gene TRBV5-1; D unresolved. Germline V gives CDR1 SGHRS, CDR2 YFSETQ. Trimming took 2 bases from V and 0 from J, leaving 9 bases between them. The CDR3 is 14 residues long. CDR3 nucleotide sequence: TGCGCCAGCAGCTTTGAGACTCCCTCCTACGAGCAGTACTTC. Its protein is CASSFETPSYEQYF.

The J gene is TRBJ2-7, the V gene TRBV4-1, with D possibly being TRBD1 (6 bases). The germline V gene has CDR1 MGHRA and CDR2 YSYEKL. V was shortened by 3 bases and J by 0 bases, with 6 bases between the two germline ends. The CDR3 extends over 13 amino acids. DNA of the CDR3: TGCGCCAGCAGCCAGGGGGCCTCCTACGAGCAGTACTTC. Its translation is CASSQGASYEQYF.